This TCR beta chain originates from a study of CD8+CD57+ T cells in acquired aplastic anemia. Patients who underwent sequencing had shown CD8+CD57+ cell expansion by flow cytometry. None of the patients had been given any therapy when their blood was sampled. Genomic DNA constituted the template upon which TCR beta VDJ and CDR3 profiling was performed. TCRdb used MiXCR to reprocess the reads, holding one entry per CDR3 protein. Of fewer than 300,000 distinct CDR3 sequences listed, 65% to 90% are singletons. This clonotype was detected a few times. Germline V gene sequence: CDR1 SGHVS, CDR2 FQNEAQ. The length of the CDR3 is 17 residues. The V gene lost 0 bases and the J gene lost 11 bases, with 22 bases spanning the gap.

The source of this sequence is a human donor with aplastic anemia. This rearrangement joins TRBV7-8 to TRBJ2-2, with D possibly matching TRBD2 (6 bases). Input material: sorted CD4+, CD8+, or CD8+CD57+ T cells (not recorded which) from PBMCs. The CDR3 DNA is TGTGCCAGCAGCTTAGCGGGAGGTCCCGATACGCAGTATGAGCTGTTTTTT. Its translation is CASSLAGGPDTQYELFF.